This T cell receptor beta chain was obtained from a study of glioma-infiltrating T cells after dendritic cell vaccination. Study context: Autologous tumor lysate was loaded overnight onto monocyte-derived dendritic cells grown approximately seven days with IL-4 and GM-CSF.

This CDR3 region has 17 residues. Trimming left V 0 bases short and J 4 bases short, with 16 bases between. Germline V gene lookup returns CDR1 LGHNA and CDR2 YNFKEQ. The table came from immunoSEQ multiplex PCR; TCRdb's copy has only in-frame clones and leaves some out. The sample includes 55,000 to 75,000 clones, approximately 83% of them seen just once. Time point defined: after dendritic cell vaccination, including at tumor progression/relapse. Only patients with spare fresh-frozen tumor and over two years of follow-up were included. The V gene is TRBV4-2, the J gene TRBJ1-3, with D perhaps TRBD1 (6 bases). The receptor's source is a human donor with glioblastoma. Source: blood, taken after dendritic cell vaccination. This CDR3 is CASSQDLTGRFGNTIYF. For the CDR3, the DNA is TGTGCCAGCAGCCAAGATCTAACAGGGAGATTCGGAAACACCATATATTTT.